This T cell receptor beta chain originates from a study of post-analysis software for immune sequencing data. Carried by the TCR beta cDNA libraries were unique molecular identifiers. MiXCR was run by TCRdb on the PCR reads, yielding one entry per CDR3 protein. The sample records 820,000 or so distinct CDR3 sequences, roughly 50% being singletons. The TCR sequence derives from a girl between 5 and 17 years old with multiple sclerosis. Sequencing was performed on blood.

The CDR3, as DNA: TGTGCCAGCAGATACGGGGGTAGCTCCTACAATGAGCAGTTCTTC. Protein product: CASRYGGSSYNEQFF. This sequence joins TRBV12-3 or TRBV12-4 and TRBJ2-1; D is possibly TRBD2 (6 bases). The V end was cut by 6 bases, the J end by 0 bases, with 12 bases between. CDR3 length: 15 residues.